Listed below are T cell receptor beta chains from one sample, sequenced in a study of T cells in Graves' hyperthyroidism and ophthalmopathy. Each CDR3 protein gets one entry after TCRdb re-called the multiplex PCR reads with MiXCR. The table includes around 350,000 distinct CDR3 sequences, approximately 14% detected once. The sequenced sample was blood. Receptors were obtained from a young woman with Graves' hyperthyroidism that later progressed to Graves' ophthalmopathy. CDR3s include the opening cysteine and the closing phenylalanine or tryptophan. The D gene is left open where the match is weak. Clone size, where shown, is once, few, many, or a class for clones that have expanded.

TRBJ2-7 NA TRBV27 many CASSFLIGSYEQYF TGTGCCAGCAGTTTTCTCATCGGCTCCTACGAGCAGTACTTC
TRBJ2-3 NA TRBV27 many CAPPPRRSTDTQYF TGTGCCCCCCCGCCGCGACGTTCGACAGATACGCAGTATTTT
TRBJ1-2 TRBD1 TRBV2 many CASIAPDRGLTGYTF TGTGCCAGCATTGCCCCGGACAGGGGCTTGACTGGCTACACCTTC
TRBJ1-3 TRBD1 TRBV11-2 many CASSLQGAGGNTIYF TGTGCCAGCAGCCTACAGGGGGCCGGAGGAAACACCATATATTTT
TRBJ2-1 TRBD2 TRBV29-1 few CSVSGTRATNEQFF TGCAGCGTTTCCGGGACTAGGGCAACAAATGAGCAGTTCTTC
TRBJ2-4 NA TRBV15 NA CATSRDSGRIQYF TGTGCCACCAGCAGAGATAGCGGAAGGATTCAGTACTTC
TRBJ1-2 TRBD1 TRBV27 few CASSSGQGETF TGTGCCAGCAGTTCGGGACAGGGAGAAACCTTC
TRBJ2-5 NA TRBV11-2 many CASSLDVARNAGETQYF TGTGCCAGCAGCTTAGATGTCGCGCGGAATGCGGGGGAGACCCAGTACTTC
TRBJ2-1 NA TRBV7-8 many CASWGTHNEQFF TGTGCCAGCTGGGGCACGCACAATGAGCAGTTCTTC
TRBJ2-3 NA TRBV25-1 NA CASTGHLSTDTQYF TGTGCCAGCACCGGACACCTTAGCACAGATACGCAGTATTTT
TRBJ2-7 TRBD1 TRBV5-1 many CASSHRTGGYEQYF TGCGCCAGCAGCCACAGGACAGGGGGCTACGAGCAGTACTTC
TRBJ1-1 NA TRBV18 many CASSPASKVLIAFF TGTGCCAGCTCACCGGCTTCCAAGGTGCTTATAGCTTTCTTT
TRBJ1-4 NA TRBV9 few CASSVSVINLLFF TGTGCCAGCAGCGTGTCAGTGATCAACCTACTGTTTTTT
TRBJ2-7 TRBD1 TRBV28 many CASSLQGQAYEQYF TGTGCCAGCAGTTTGCAGGGACAGGCCTACGAGCAGTACTTC
TRBJ2-1 TRBD2 TRBV4-1 NA CASSQESVAGGAYNEQFF TGCGCCAGCAGCCAAGAATCGGTAGCGGGAGGAGCCTACAATGAGCAGTTCTTC
TRBJ2-2 TRBD2 TRBV20-1 many CSARVGLAGASGELFF TGCAGTGCTAGAGTCGGACTAGCGGGAGCGTCCGGGGAGCTGTTTTTT
TRBJ2-3 NA TRBV4-1 NA CASSQVQAATDTQYF TGCGCCAGCAGCCAAGTACAGGCCGCAACAGATACGCAGTATTTT
TRBJ2-7 NA TRBV20-1 few CSANRGGYEQYF TGCAGTGCTAACAGGGGGGGGTACGAGCAGTACTTC
TRBJ2-5 TRBD2 TRBV3-1 few CASSATSGSEETQYF TGTGCCAGCAGCGCGACTAGCGGGAGCGAAGAGACCCAGTACTTC
TRBJ2-3 NA TRBV10-2 NA CASSEFSTDTQYF TGCGCCAGCAGTGAGTTCTCGACAGATACGCAGTATTTT
TRBJ1-5 TRBD1 TRBV10-3 many CAIRQGLNQPQHF TGTGCCATCAGACAGGGGCTGAATCAGCCCCAGCATTTT
TRBJ2-1 TRBD2 TRBV6-2/TRBV6-3 many CASGRSGSNNEQFF TGTGCCAGCGGTAGGAGCGGGAGTAACAATGAGCAGTTCTTC
TRBJ1-4 NA TRBV9 NA CASSSMAATNEKLFF TGTGCCAGCAGCTCCATGGCTGCAACTAATGAAAAACTGTTTTTT
TRBJ2-3 TRBD2 TRBV5-1 few CASSAGGEDTQYF TGCGCCAGCAGCGCGGGGGGGGAAGATACGCAGTATTTT
TRBJ2-5 TRBD1 TRBV5-1 many CASSSGTVQETQYF TGCGCCAGCAGTTCCGGGACAGTCCAAGAGACCCAGTACTTC
TRBJ2-1 TRBD2 TRBV19 NA CASSALAGVSSYNEQFF TGTGCCAGTAGTGCACTAGCGGGTGTGAGCTCCTACAATGAGCAGTTCTTC
TRBJ1-4 NA TRBV5-1 many CASSPGPPQEKLFF TGCGCCAGCAGCCCCGGGCCCCCGCAGGAAAAACTGTTTTTT
TRBJ2-1 NA TRBV4-3 NA CASSQDVGVRFF TGCGCCAGCAGCCAAGATGTCGGAGTTAGGTTCTTC
TRBJ2-3 NA TRBV7-9 NA CASSLGAEYTDTQYF TGTGCCAGCAGCCTAGGGGCGGAATACACAGATACGCAGTATTTT
TRBJ1-4 TRBD1 TRBV20-1 few CSASFPGGREKLFF TGCAGTGCTAGCTTCCCAGGGGGTCGGGAAAAACTGTTTTTT
TRBJ2-1 NA TRBV7-8 many CASSSSRGSYNEQFF TGTGCCAGCAGCTCCTCCAGAGGTTCCTACAATGAGCAGTTCTTC
TRBJ2-2 TRBD1 TRBV19 few CASSIGDRDTGELFF TGTGCCAGTAGTATCGGAGACAGGGACACCGGGGAGCTGTTTTTT
TRBJ2-7 NA TRBV3-1 many CASSYQGREQYF TGTGCCAGCAGCTACCAAGGTCGCGAGCAGTACTTC
TRBJ2-1 NA TRBV20-1 few CSAPAPGKSSYNEQFF TGCAGTGCCCCCGCGCCCGGGAAGAGCTCCTACAATGAGCAGTTCTTC
TRBJ1-1 TRBD1 TRBV28 many CASRTRQGTLRGDTEAFF TGTGCCAGCAGAACCAGACAGGGAACTTTAAGAGGGGACACTGAAGCTTTCTTT
TRBJ2-1 TRBD2 TRBV27 many CASSSSAGAYYNEQFF TGTGCCAGCAGTTCCTCAGCGGGAGCGTACTACAATGAGCAGTTCTTC
TRBJ2-5 TRBD2 TRBV28 many CASSLYGLAGETQYF TGTGCCAGCAGTTTATACGGACTAGCGGGAGAGACCCAGTACTTC
TRBJ2-3 NA TRBV9 NA CASSVDPQGAQYF TGTGCCAGCAGCGTAGACCCGCAAGGGGCGCAGTATTTT
TRBJ1-5 NA TRBV2 many CASSEDTAQHF TGTGCCAGCAGTGAAGACACGGCCCAGCATTTT
TRBJ1-2 NA TRBV10-3 NA CAISERRDGYTF TGTGCCATCAGTGAGCGCAGGGACGGCTACACCTTC
TRBJ2-5 NA TRBV7-9 few CASSLAGLGRETQYF TGTGCCAGCAGCTTAGCTGGGCTAGGACGGGAGACCCAGTACTTC
TRBJ2-1 TRBD2 TRBV7-3 many CASSLYSGASSYNEQFF TGTGCCAGCAGCTTATACAGCGGGGCCAGCTCCTACAATGAGCAGTTCTTC
TRBJ1-2 NA TRBV19 few CASSARNYGYTF TGTGCCAGTAGTGCCCGGAACTATGGCTACACCTTC
TRBJ2-1 NA TRBV27 many CASSNNLGPAHNEQFF TGTGCCAGCAGTAATAACCTCGGACCGGCCCACAATGAGCAGTTCTTC